This TCR beta chain comes out of a study of T-cell memory formation after mild COVID-19. Points from the study as a whole: Memory sampled before infection contained some responding clones, suggesting cross-reactive memory joined. Contracting clones, day 15 to 85, had balanced CD4/CD8, and later expanders favored CD4+.

TCR alpha and TCR beta cDNA libraries carrying sample barcodes and UMIs were produced by 5'RACE using constant-segment primers. TCRdb called the 5' RACE reads again in MiXCR, with one record for every CDR3 protein. Among hundreds of thousands of distinct CDR3 sequences listed, more than 15% were seen once. As to this clonotype: Its target is not known.

CDR3 length: 13 amino acids. Per the germline V gene, CDR1 is KGHSH and CDR2 is LQKENI. The ends were cut back, 1 base at V and 5 bases at J, with 5 bases in the middle. The chain links TRBV18 to TRBJ2-2; D ambiguous. Sequencing was done on a sample of PBMCs or a T cell subset sorted from them (not recorded which). The source is a man aged 18-30 years who had mild COVID-19 (a few samples of this study predate the infection). Cell type and time point are not known. The CDR3 protein is CASSPRRTGELFF. The CDR3 DNA reads as TGTGCCAGCTCACCACGAAGAACCGGGGAGCTGTTTTTT.